The rows below give T cell receptor beta chains drawn from one sample of a study of a mutant IDH1 vaccine in newly diagnosed glioma. These receptors' targets are unknown. Repertoires were generated with immunoSEQ multiplex PCR, while TCRdb's copy carries only in-frame clones and drops some. Of roughly 45,000 clones in the sample, about four fifths are singletons; the top ten hold around 2.4%. The input for sequencing was PBMCs, taken from a glioma patient whose treatment included an IDH1 peptide vaccine. The source of these receptors is a woman in her late teens or twenties with glioma. Some clones in this sample may be carry-over from other donors' samples. Each CDR3 is given with its conserved first and last residue. A D gene is named only where the DNA matches it firmly. Only some rows state a clone size, as once, few, many or a class for expanded clones.

j_call | d_call | v_call | clone_size | cdr3_aa | cdr3_nt
TRBJ1-1 | TRBD1 | TRBV2 | NA | CASSGRQGHSMNTEAFF | TGTGCCAGCAGCGGGCGACAGGGTCATTCTATGAACACTGAAGCTTTCTTT
TRBJ2-7 | TRBD2 | TRBV7-6 | NA | CASSITSGRNEQYF | TGTGCCAGCAGCATTACTAGCGGGAGAAACGAGCAGTACTTC
TRBJ1-5 | NA | TRBV5-6 | NA | CASSWGFQPQHF | TGTGCCAGCAGCTGGGGTTTCCAGCCCCAGCATTTT
TRBJ2-2 | NA | TRBV2 | NA | CASSELRNTGELFF | TGTGCCAGCAGTGAGCTGCGGAACACCGGGGAGCTGTTTTTT
TRBJ2-4 | TRBD2 | TRBV6-6 | NA | CASSPSGEAKNIQYF | TGTGCCAGCAGTCCTAGCGGGGAAGCCAAAAACATTCAGTACTTC
TRBJ2-7 | NA | TRBV11-2 | NA | CASSSGVGYEQYF | TGTGCCAGCAGCTCGGGGGTGGGATACGAGCAGTACTTC
TRBJ2-2 | TRBD2 | TRBV11-3 | NA | CASSLGGLAGPSPITGELFF | TGTGCCAGCAGCTTAGGAGGACTAGCGGGACCTTCCCCTATCACCGGGGAGCTGTTTTTT
TRBJ2-7 | TRBD2 | TRBV6-1 | NA | CASSVEAGGLYEQYF | TGTGCCAGCAGTGTCGAGGCGGGAGGGCTCTACGAGCAGTACTTC
TRBJ1-4 | NA | TRBV27 | NA | CASSLYGSQGYANEKLFF | TGTGCCAGCAGTTTATACGGGAGCCAGGGTTATGCTAATGAAAAACTGTTTTTT
TRBJ1-5 | NA | TRBV6-6 | NA | CASSYAGAGNQPQHF | TGTGCCAGCAGTTACGCGGGCGCGGGCAATCAGCCCCAGCATTTT
TRBJ1-2 | NA | TRBV6-1 | NA | CASSEVGYGYTF | TGTGCCAGCAGTGAAGTGGGATATGGCTACACCTTC
TRBJ2-7 | NA | TRBV7-9 | NA | CASSWTSEQYF | TGTGCCAGCAGTTGGACCTCCGAGCAGTACTTC
TRBJ2-5 | TRBD2 | TRBV5-6 | NA | CASSQTGLAVQETQYF | TGTGCCAGCAGCCAAACGGGGCTAGCGGTTCAAGAGACCCAGTACTTC
TRBJ1-6 | TRBD1 | TRBV7-2 | NA | CASSLARTGNSPLHF | TGTGCCAGCAGCTTAGCGAGGACAGGGAATTCACCCCTCCACTTT
TRBJ1-2 | TRBD1 | TRBV7-9 | NA | CASSGTGGSNYGYTF | TGTGCCAGCAGCGGGACAGGGGGCTCTAACTATGGCTACACCTTC
TRBJ2-2 | TRBD1 | TRBV5-6 | NA | CASSSPGRGRTGELFF | TGTGCCAGCAGCTCGCCCGGCAGGGGGAGAACCGGGGAGCTGTTTTTT
TRBJ1-5 | TRBD1 | TRBV6-1 | NA | CASSEWGQTRGSNQPQHF | TGTGCCAGCAGTGAATGGGGACAGACTCGTGGGAGCAATCAGCCCCAGCATTTT
TRBJ1-1 | NA | TRBV9 | few | CASSGSTGFTEAFF | TGTGCCAGCAGCGGATCGACAGGATTCACTGAAGCTTTCTTT
TRBJ1-2 | TRBD1 | TRBV6-5 | NA | CASSDRGGYTF | TGTGCCAGCAGTGACAGGGGTGGCTACACCTTC
TRBJ2-1 | TRBD2 | TRBV7-6 | NA | CASSPLGLAGEFEQFF | TGTGCCAGCAGCCCCCTGGGACTAGCGGGAGAGTTTGAGCAGTTCTTC
TRBJ1-2 | NA | TRBV21-1 | few | CASRCRYGYTF | TGTGCCAGCCGCTGCCGCTATGGCTACACCTTC
TRBJ1-1 | TRBD1 | TRBV11-2 | NA | CASSPLGGTGGEAFF | TGTGCCAGCAGCCCCCTGGGGGGGACAGGGGGCGAGGCTTTCTTT
TRBJ2-7 | NA | TRBV6-5 | once | CASTQGFEQYF | TGTGCCAGTACGCAAGGGTTTGAGCAGTACTTC
TRBJ2-2 | TRBD2 | TRBV4-1 | NA | CASSHPGLAPGELFF | TGCGCCAGCAGCCACCCGGGACTAGCTCCTGGGGAGCTGTTTTTT
TRBJ1-2 | NA | TRBV6-1 | NA | CASASTSTYGYTF | TGTGCCAGCGCGTCGACATCTACCTATGGCTACACCTTC
TRBJ1-1 | NA | TRBV5-1 | NA | CASSFGGLGTEAFF | TGCGCCAGCAGCTTCGGCGGACTGGGGACTGAAGCTTTCTTT
TRBJ1-3 | NA | TRBV5-6 | NA | CASSLSAGEYTIYF | TGTGCCAGCAGCTTGTCCGCCGGCGAGTACACCATATATTTT
TRBJ1-5 | NA | TRBV4-3 | few | CASSLGGLSNQPQHF | TGCGCCAGCAGCCTTGGAGGGCTCAGCAATCAGCCCCAGCATTTT
TRBJ2-7 | NA | TRBV21-1 | NA | CASSRGRRYLASYEQYF | TGTGCCAGCAGCAGAGGGAGGAGGTACTTGGCGTCCTACGAGCAGTACTTC
TRBJ1-1 | NA | TRBV29-1 | NA | CSVVPDTEAFF | TGCAGCGTTGTACCGGACACTGAAGCTTTCTTT
TRBJ1-4 | TRBD1 | TRBV4-2 | NA | CASSHIPGTGNEKLFF | TGTGCCAGCAGCCATATACCCGGGACAGGGAATGAAAAACTGTTTTTT
TRBJ2-7 | TRBD2 | TRBV9 | NA | CASSGGGSRTYEQYF | TGTGCCAGCAGTGGGGGGGGGTCACGAACCTACGAGCAGTACTTC
TRBJ1-5 | NA | TRBV25-1 | NA | CASSPAGRGGEPQHF | TGTGCCAGCAGCCCGGCGGGCCGAGGCGGGGAGCCCCAGCATTTT